This T cell receptor (beta chain) stems from a study of cytomegalovirus exposure and HLA in healthy donors. This clone was seen once. Its antigen is currently unknown. Data came from immunoSEQ multiplex PCR; TCRdb stores just in-frame clones and leaves some out. Among about 130,000 clones listed, roughly 79% were seen once. Broader study findings: A few CMV-associated chains were confirmed in vitro to be specific for CMV antigens. Listed as cytomegalovirus-associated were 150 or so TCR beta chains. That first-cohort TCR clusters tended to co-occur in the approximately 110 validation repertoires was found in a later analysis. Accounts indicate the classifier identified cytomegalovirus status with strong specificity and sensitivity.

The receptor's source is a man aged 30 to 45 in good health and CMV-seropositive. The sample taken for sequencing was PBMCs.

The CDR3 reads CASSVGQGVGAPLHF. DNA for the CDR3: TGTGCCAGCAGCGTAGGCCAGGGGGTTGGGGCACCCCTCCACTTT. The gene calls are TRBV9 and TRBJ1-6; 7 positions match TRBD1. CDR3 size: 15 residues. CDR1 and CDR2 from the germline V gene are SGDLS and YYNGEE. The trim removed 0 bases at V and 11 bases at J, leaving 8 bases unmatched.